Following are 18 T cell receptor beta chains from one sample sequenced in a study of regulatory T cells in long-lasting Graves disease (dated by TCRdb to the early 2020s). Library preparation was by multiplex PCR. These reads were obtained on an Illumina HiSeq 4000. TCR beta libraries were built with iRepertoire HTBI primers and Arm-PCR amplification of CDR3 regions. Clones were called with MiXCR by TCRdb after fastp trimmed the public reads at Q25, and only in-frame beta chains were retained. Rows with a matching CDR3 protein are joined into one entry that keeps the most common DNA and genes. The sample yields 400,000 or so distinct CDR3 sequences; around 20% were counted once. The ten largest make up less than 25% of the sample. Reading the label with the study, this specimen's time point is: persistent/refractory GD, antithyroid drugs over 5 years with positive TRAb. For both TCR sequencing and RNA sequencing, RNA was extracted from PBMCs in TRIzol.

This sample comprised peripheral blood mononuclear cells (PBMCs), obtained when the disease was refractory, from a patient treated with antithyroid drugs. The receptors originated from a female donor with Graves disease.

This clonotype has more than one count but fewer than ten. The chain joins TRBV6-1 to TRBJ2-1, with 11 bases that match TRBD2. CDR3 length equals 14 residues. Losses at the gene ends were 4 bases for V and 5 bases for J; bases not matched to a gene: 1. CDR1 is MNHNS and CDR2 is SASEGT in the germline V gene. Written as DNA, the CDR3 is TGTGCCAGCAGTGGGGGACTAGCGGACAATGAGCAGTTCTTC. This translates into CASSGGLADNEQFF.

The chain recombines TRBV14 with TRBJ2-7, with D possibly being TRBD1 (5 bases). The CDR3 consists of 15 residues. The ends were cut back, 4 bases at V and 7 bases at J, with 20 bases in the middle. Germline V gene sequence: CDR1 SGHDN, CDR2 FVKESK. The CDR3, as DNA: TGTGCCAGCAGCCCGAAGGGGTATGTAGGGGAAGAGCAGTACTTC. It encodes CASSPKGYVGEEQYF. Drawing the rest from reference TRBV14 and TRBJ2-7, the complete variable domain is EAGVTQFPSHSVIEKGQTVTLRCDPISGHDNLYWYRRVMGKEIKFLLHFVKESKQDESGMPNNRFLAERTGGTYSTLKVQPAELEDSGVYFCASSPKGYVGEEQYFGPGTRLTVT.

This clonotype occurred a few times. The rearrangement links TRBV27 to TRBJ2-2, with D hard to call. This CDR3 region has 15 residues. Germline CDR1 and CDR2: MNHEY and SMNVEV (reference sequence). The germline V and J ends were trimmed by 4 bases and 0 bases, with 9 bases remaining between them. CDR3 nucleotide sequence: TGTGCCAGCAGTTCGAGCTACCCGAACACCGGGGAGCTGTTTTTT. Residues: CASSSSYPNTGELFF.

This clonotype was observed many times. The chain joins TRBV5-6 to TRBJ2-5, with D possibly being TRBD1 (6 bases). The CDR3 sequence is 14 residues long. The germline V gene has CDR1 SGHDT and CDR2 YYEEEE. The V end was cut by 3 bases, the J end by 1 base, with 10 bases between. CDR3 in amino acids: CASSSADSQETQYF. The CDR3 DNA is TGTGCCAGCAGCTCGGCGGACAGCCAAGAGACCCAGTACTTC.

As concerns this clonotype: This sequence may be a read error, since a much larger clone differs from it by one base. The V gene is TRBV7-8, the J gene TRBJ2-2; no clear D gene. Germline V gene data show CDR1 as SGHVS and CDR2 as FQNEAQ. This CDR3 region has 16 residues. CDR3 protein: CASNLAVTPATGELFF. CDR3 nucleotides: TGTGCCAGCAACTTAGCAGTCACCCCAGCCACCGGGGAGCTGTTTTTT.

V usage is TRBV6-1 and J usage is TRBJ2-5; 8 nucleotides agree with TRBD1. This CDR3 is built from 14 residues. After removal of 6 bases from V and 7 bases from J, the junction contained 10 bases not matched to a gene. Germline V CDR1 and CDR2: MNHNS, SASEGT. The CDR3 coding sequence is TGTGCCAGCAGGTCGACAGGGGTAGGTGGGACCCAGTACTTC. Translation: CASRSTGVGGTQYF.

Worth noting for this clonotype: Since a much larger clone is just one base distant, this may be a read error. Because it lacks the conserved phenylalanine or tryptophan at the end, this CDR3 is likely a read error. CDR3 nucleotides: TGCAGTGCTAGACCCCCGGGACAGACTGAAGCTTTCCTT. It encodes CSARPPGQTEAFL. The chain combines TRBV20-1 with TRBJ1-1; 7 bases are shared with TRBD1. J gave up 5 bases and V 2 bases, and 5 bases lay outside the gene matches. Germline V CDR1 and CDR2: DFQATT, SNEGSKA (reference sequence). This CDR3 contains 13 residues.

This clonotype was found many times. V is TRBV10-3 and J is TRBJ2-7, with TRBD2 as a possible D gene (6 bases). The CDR3 is 15 amino acids. The germline V gene encodes CDR1 ENHRY and CDR2 SYGVKD. Trimming pared 10 bases from V and 2 bases from J, leaving 21 bases between. The CDR3: CATLDISGTTYEQYF. The DNA of the CDR3 is TGTGCCACCCTCGATATTAGCGGAACGACCTACGAGCAGTACTTC.

There are a few counts of this clonotype. The chain recombines TRBV7-9 with TRBJ2-5, with 11 bases identical to TRBD2. The germline CDR1 and CDR2 sequences are SEHNR and FQNEAQ (reference sequence). The CDR3 has 16 amino acids. Trimming took 6 bases from V and 1 from J; bases not matched to a gene: 7. CDR3: CASRPTSGSIQETQYF. The CDR3 nucleotides are TGTGCCAGCAGGCCTACTAGCGGGAGTATCCAAGAGACCCAGTACTTC. Full variable domain (outside the CDR3, taken from reference TRBV7-9 and TRBJ2-5): DTGVSQNPRHKITKRGQNVTFRCDPISEHNRLYWYRQTLGQGPEFLTYFQNEAQLEKSRLLSDRFSAERPKGSFSTLEIQRTEQGDSAMYLCASRPTSGSIQETQYFGPGTRLLVL.

At least ten counts were recorded for this clonotype. CDR3 DNA sequence: TGTGCCAGCAGTATAGGGCTGGTTTCACCCCTCCACTTT. This translates into CASSIGLVSPLHF. The chain has TRBV28 and TRBJ1-6; D uncertain. V shed 5 bases and J shed 9 bases, with 11 bases lying between them. There are 13 residues in the CDR3. In germline, CDR1 is MDHEN, CDR2 SYDVKM.

V and J are TRBV7-2 and TRBJ2-5; D perhaps matches TRBD2 (7 bases). The CDR3 runs 16 residues. Germline V CDR1 and CDR2: SGHTA, FQGNSA. Between the trimmed V and J ends, which lost 3 bases and 5 bases, there was a span of 19 bases. The CDR3 nucleotides are TGTGCCAGCAGCTTCGGTCTTGGGGGGGGCGCCGAGACCCAGTACTTC. It is translated as CASSFGLGGGAETQYF.

The rearrangement joins TRBV12-3 or TRBV12-4 to TRBJ1-5; D ambiguous. The CDR3 has 13 residues. V was shortened by 10 bases and J by 10 bases, with 20 bases between the two germline ends. CDR3 in DNA: TGTGCCACCTCCGGCGGGAGGCAGAGCCCCCAGCATTTT. Residues: CATSGGRQSPQHF.

This clonotype was observed a handful of times. The CDR3 DNA follows: TGTGCCAGCAGTTTAGCGCTTTTTAGGGGCAGCACTGAAGCTTTCTTT. Translating gives CASSLALFRGSTEAFF. V gene TRBV12-3 or TRBV12-4 combines with J gene TRBJ1-1; possible D gene TRBD1, 5 bases. The V and J ends lost 0 bases and 4 bases respectively, with 15 bases between them. The CDR3 is 16 amino acids.

The V and J genes are TRBV29-1 and TRBJ1-2; TRBD1 might be the D (5 bases). V was shortened by 6 bases and J by 7 bases, with 15 bases between the two germline ends. The CDR3 loop spans 12 amino acids. Germline CDR1 SQVTM, CDR2 ANQGSEA. CDR3 protein: CSVLGRRGGYTF. DNA for the CDR3: TGCAGCGTCCTCGGCAGGAGGGGTGGCTACACCTTC.

This clonotype has ten or more counts. The CDR3 loop is CASSPWTGNTEAFF. CDR3 DNA sequence: TGTGCCAGCAGTCCCTGGACAGGGAACACTGAAGCTTTCTTT. The chain combines TRBV12-3 or TRBV12-4 with TRBJ1-1; TRBD1 aligns across 7 bases. J gave up 1 base and V 5 bases, and 4 bases lay outside the gene matches. The CDR3 runs to 14 residues.

This clonotype was found many times. The chain combines TRBV12-3 or TRBV12-4 with TRBJ1-2; D not certain. V lost 10 bases and J 2 bases, leaving 11 bases between the germline ends. The CDR3 has 12 amino acids. DNA of the CDR3: TGTGCCACCATTGGGTGGAACTATGGCTACACCTTC. Translation gives CATIGWNYGYTF.

This clonotype came up once. V gene TRBV30 combines with J gene TRBJ1-5; D gene unclear. The germline CDR1 and CDR2 sequences are GTSNPN and SVGIG (reference sequence). V was shortened by 2 bases and J by 0 bases, with 2 bases between the two germline ends. The CDR3 totals 12 residues. The CDR3 nucleotides are TGTGCCTGGAGTCATAGCAATCAGCCCCAGCATTTT. This codes for CAWSHSNQPQHF.

This clonotype was picked up many times. The V and J genes are TRBV7-2 and TRBJ1-2, with D possibly being TRBD1 (5 bases). Trimming left V 1 base short and J 5 bases short, with 11 bases between. The CDR3 is made up of 14 amino acids. Germline values: CDR1 SGHTA, CDR2 FQGNSA. The CDR3 bases are TGTGCCAGCAGCTTAGATGGGACGGATTATGGCTACACCTTC. Protein: CASSLDGTDYGYTF. The full variable domain, rest sourced from reference TRBV7-2 and TRBJ1-2, is GAGVSQSPSNKVTEKGKDVELRCDPISGHTALYWYRQSLGQGLEFLIYFQGNSAPDKSGLPSDRFSAERTGGSVSTLTIQRTQQEDSAVYLCASSLDGTDYGYTFGSGTRLTVV.